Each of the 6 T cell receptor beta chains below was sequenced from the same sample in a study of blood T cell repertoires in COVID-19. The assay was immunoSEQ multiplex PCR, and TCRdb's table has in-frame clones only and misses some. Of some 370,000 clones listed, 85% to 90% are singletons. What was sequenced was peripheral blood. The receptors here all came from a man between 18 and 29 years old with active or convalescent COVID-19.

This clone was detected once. This CDR3 is CASSQGVTQYF. The DNA of the CDR3 is TGTGCCAGCAGTCAAGGGGTCACCCAGTATTTT. The chain couples TRBV27 to TRBJ2-3; D may be TRBD1 (5 bases). The CDR3 totals 11 residues. Trimming left V 5 bases short and J 12 bases short, with 12 bases between. Germline CDR1 is MNHEY and CDR2 is SMNVEV (reference sequence).

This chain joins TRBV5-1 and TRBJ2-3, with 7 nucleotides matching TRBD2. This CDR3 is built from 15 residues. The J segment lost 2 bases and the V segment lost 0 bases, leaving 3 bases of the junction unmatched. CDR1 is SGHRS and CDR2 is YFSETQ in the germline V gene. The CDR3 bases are TGCGCCAGCAGCTTGGGGGCGGGAGCCACAGATACGCAGTATTTT. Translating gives CASSLGAGATDTQYF.

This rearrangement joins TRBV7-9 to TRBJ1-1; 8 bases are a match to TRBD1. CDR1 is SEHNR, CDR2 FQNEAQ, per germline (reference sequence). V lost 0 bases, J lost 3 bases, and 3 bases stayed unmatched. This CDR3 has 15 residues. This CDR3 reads CASSLAQGADTEAFF. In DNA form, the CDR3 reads TGTGCCAGCAGCTTAGCCCAGGGGGCGGACACTGAAGCTTTCTTT. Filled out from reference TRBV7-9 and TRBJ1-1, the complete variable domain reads DTGVSQNPRHKITKRGQNVTFRCDPISEHNRLYWYRQTLGQGPEFLTYFQNEAQLEKSRLLSDRFSAERPKGSFSTLEIQRTEQGDSAMYLCASSLAQGADTEAFFGQGTRLTVV.

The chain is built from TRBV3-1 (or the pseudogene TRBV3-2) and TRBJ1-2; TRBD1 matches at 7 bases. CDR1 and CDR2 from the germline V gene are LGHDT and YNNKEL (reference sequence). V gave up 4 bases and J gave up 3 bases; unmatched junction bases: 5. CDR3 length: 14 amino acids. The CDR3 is CASSLTGVDYGYTF. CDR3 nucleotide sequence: TGTGCCAGCAGCCTTACAGGGGTGGACTATGGCTACACCTTC.

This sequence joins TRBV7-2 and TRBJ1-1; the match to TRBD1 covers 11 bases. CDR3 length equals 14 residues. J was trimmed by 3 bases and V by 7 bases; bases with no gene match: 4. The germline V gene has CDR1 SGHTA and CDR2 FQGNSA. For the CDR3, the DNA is TGTGCCAGCATGCGGGACAGGGGGGACACTGAAGCTTTCTTT. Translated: CASMRDRGDTEAFF.

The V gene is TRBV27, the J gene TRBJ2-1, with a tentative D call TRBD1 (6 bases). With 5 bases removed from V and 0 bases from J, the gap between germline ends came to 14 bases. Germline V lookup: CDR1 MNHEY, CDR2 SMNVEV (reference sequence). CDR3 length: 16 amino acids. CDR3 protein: CASSAADRSSYNEQFF. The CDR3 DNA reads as TGTGCCAGCAGTGCCGCAGACAGGAGCTCCTACAATGAGCAGTTCTTC.